Below are 3 T cell receptor beta chains sequenced from a single sample in a study of T cell repertoires in cytomegalovirus infection. For these TCRs, the target antigens are not known. TCRdb reanalysed the reads using MiXCR and keeps one entry per CDR3 protein. The table shows hundreds of thousands of distinct CDR3 sequences, with about 42% occurring only once. The input for sequencing was cultured PBMCs, taken from culture after CMV antigen stimulation. Every receptor here comes from a human donor in good health (CMV status not recorded). Some clones in this sample may be carry-over from other donors' samples.

The V call is TRBV7-2, the J call TRBJ2-2; D unclear. The CDR3 consists of 14 residues. V gave up 3 bases and J gave up 7 bases, with 12 bases separating them. Per the germline V gene, CDR1 is SGHTA and CDR2 is FQGNSA. The chain's CDR3 is CASSLTPGSGELFF. The CDR3 region has the DNA TGTGCCAGCAGCTTGACCCCAGGAAGCGGGGAGCTGTTTTTT.

This sequence joins TRBV6-6 and TRBJ2-1; 8 nucleotides agree with TRBD2. The trim removed 5 bases at V and 4 bases at J, leaving 4 bases unmatched. This CDR3 has 14 residues. Germline V gene lookup returns CDR1 MNHNY and CDR2 SVGAGI (reference sequence). The DNA for the CDR3 is TGTGCCAGCAGTCCCATAGCGGGATACAATGAGCAGTTCTTC. Amino acid sequence: CASSPIAGYNEQFF.

The chain uses TRBV7-2 and TRBJ2-2; a weak D match, TRBD1 (5 bases). The CDR3 is 15 amino acids. CDR1 and CDR2 (germline): SGHTA, FQGNSA. V dropped 3 bases and J dropped 1 base, with 9 bases sitting between them. This chain's CDR3 is CASSLTGQNTGELFF. The CDR3 DNA sequence: TGTGCCAGCAGCTTGACCGGACAGAACACCGGGGAGCTGTTTTTT.